Listed below are T cell receptor beta chains from one sample, sequenced in a study of radiotherapy plus CTLA-4 blockade in lung cancer. Clones were read by immunoSEQ multiplex PCR, and TCRdb kept only the in-frame ones, dropping some. The data hold more than 65,000 clones, with over 80% observed a single time. Sequencing was performed on peripheral blood, taken from a patient treated with radiotherapy plus ipilimumab. These receptors originate from a human donor with non-small cell lung cancer who had stable disease on radiotherapy plus ipilimumab. Each CDR3 is given with its conserved first and last residue. The order of the fields is clone size, J gene, D gene, V gene, CDR3 DNA, CDR3 protein. D genes are given only for firm matches. Part of the rows lack a size; the others show once, few, many or a class for expanded clones.

clone size: .
J gene: TRBJ2-7
D gene: TRBD2
V gene: TRBV19
CDR3 DNA: TGTGCCACCTGGACTAGCGGGACTTACGAGCAGTACTTC
CDR3 protein: CATWTSGTYEQYF

clone size: .
J gene: TRBJ1-1
D gene: .
V gene: TRBV6-4
CDR3 DNA: TGTGCCAGCAGTGACTCTGGGCAGCCTCCCACTGAAGCTTTCTTT
CDR3 protein: CASSDSGQPPTEAFF

clone size: .
J gene: TRBJ1-6
D gene: .
V gene: TRBV6-1
CDR3 DNA: TGTGCCAGCAGTGAAGCGCGGCAGGGAAGTCGCCCGAATTATAATTCGCCCCTCCACTTT
CDR3 protein: CASSEARQGSRPNYNSPLHF

clone size: once
J gene: TRBJ1-4
D gene: .
V gene: TRBV5-1
CDR3 DNA: TGCGCCAGCAGCTTGGCCGGCGAAAAACTGTTTTTT
CDR3 protein: CASSLAGEKLFF

clone size: .
J gene: TRBJ1-2
D gene: .
V gene: TRBV6-6
CDR3 DNA: TGTGCCAGCAGTTACTCCAACGGTGGCTACACCTTC
CDR3 protein: CASSYSNGGYTF

clone size: .
J gene: TRBJ1-6
D gene: .
V gene: TRBV28
CDR3 DNA: TGTGCCACCGCTCGCGGACAATTTGATAATTCACCCCTCCACTTT
CDR3 protein: CATARGQFDNSPLHF

clone size: .
J gene: TRBJ2-2
D gene: .
V gene: TRBV18
CDR3 DNA: TGTGCCAGCTCACCACTCGACCCGGTCAGGACCGGGGAGCTGTTTTTT
CDR3 protein: CASSPLDPVRTGELFF

clone size: .
J gene: TRBJ2-1
D gene: TRBD2
V gene: TRBV7-7
CDR3 DNA: TGTGCCAGCAGCCCTGGGACTAGCGGGGATCATGAGCAGTTCTTC
CDR3 protein: CASSPGTSGDHEQFF

clone size: once
J gene: TRBJ2-3
D gene: .
V gene: TRBV6-5
CDR3 DNA: TGTGCCAGCCAATCCCTCACAGATACGCAGTATTTT
CDR3 protein: CASQSLTDTQYF

clone size: .
J gene: TRBJ2-1
D gene: TRBD2
V gene: TRBV28
CDR3 DNA: TGTGCCAGCAGTACCCGGACTAGCGGGAACTACAATGAGCAGTTCTTC
CDR3 protein: CASSTRTSGNYNEQFF

clone size: .
J gene: TRBJ2-5
D gene: .
V gene: TRBV6-6
CDR3 DNA: TGTGCCAGCAGTTACTCCAAAGAGACCCAGTACTTC
CDR3 protein: CASSYSKETQYF

clone size: .
J gene: TRBJ2-1
D gene: .
V gene: TRBV27
CDR3 DNA: TGTGCCAGCAGTTTATCCCAGGGCGCCCACTACAATGAGCAGTTCTTC
CDR3 protein: CASSLSQGAHYNEQFF

clone size: .
J gene: TRBJ1-5
D gene: .
V gene: TRBV7-9
CDR3 DNA: TGTGCCAGCAGCTTAGATCAGGACAAGCCCCAGCATTTT
CDR3 protein: CASSLDQDKPQHF

clone size: .
J gene: TRBJ2-5
D gene: TRBD2
V gene: TRBV18
CDR3 DNA: TGTGCCAGCTCACCAAATTCGGGGGGACAAGAGACCCAGTACTTC
CDR3 protein: CASSPNSGGQETQYF

clone size: few
J gene: TRBJ2-3
D gene: TRBD2
V gene: TRBV5-4
CDR3 DNA: TGTGCCAGCAGCTTGAACGGGGGGGATACGCAGTATTTT
CDR3 protein: CASSLNGGDTQYF

clone size: .
J gene: TRBJ2-1
D gene: TRBD2
V gene: TRBV5-1
CDR3 DNA: TGCGCCAGCAGCTTGGGAATTAGCGGGAGGGCTACCGGTGAGCAGTTCTTC
CDR3 protein: CASSLGISGRATGEQFF

clone size: few
J gene: TRBJ2-1
D gene: .
V gene: TRBV10-1
CDR3 DNA: TGCGCCAGCAGTGAGTACAGGGAGGAGGTAGAGAATGAGCAGTTCTTC
CDR3 protein: CASSEYREEVENEQFF

clone size: .
J gene: TRBJ1-5
D gene: .
V gene: TRBV6-5
CDR3 DNA: TGTGCCAGCAGTTTGGACCCCGGTGGAGGCAATCAGCCCCAGCATTTT
CDR3 protein: CASSLDPGGGNQPQHF

clone size: .
J gene: TRBJ2-5
D gene: .
V gene: TRBV11-3
CDR3 DNA: TGTGCCAGCAGCAGGGTTACACAAGAGACCCAGTACTTC
CDR3 protein: CASSRVTQETQYF

clone size: .
J gene: TRBJ1-6
D gene: TRBD1
V gene: TRBV19
CDR3 DNA: TGTGCCAGTAGTATGAGGTCGGTTCGAGACAGGGGCTCCTATAATTCACCCCTCCACTTT
CDR3 protein: CASSMRSVRDRGSYNSPLHF

clone size: .
J gene: TRBJ2-7
D gene: TRBD2
V gene: TRBV6-5
CDR3 DNA: TGTGCCAGCAGTATAGCGGGAGTGTCATCCGAGCAGTACTTC
CDR3 protein: CASSIAGVSSEQYF

clone size: .
J gene: TRBJ2-5
D gene: .
V gene: TRBV7-7
CDR3 DNA: TGTGCTAGCAGCCTTGGCGGGCCCCAGTACTTC
CDR3 protein: CASSLGGPQYF

clone size: .
J gene: TRBJ2-7
D gene: .
V gene: TRBV5-6
CDR3 DNA: TGTGCCAGCAGTGCCTCCCGGAGCTCCTACGAGCAGTACTTC
CDR3 protein: CASSASRSSYEQYF

clone size: once
J gene: TRBJ2-2
D gene: TRBD2
V gene: TRBV2
CDR3 DNA: TGTGCCAGCAGGGCCGTGGGGGCGGGAGGCACCGGGGAGCTGTTTTTT
CDR3 protein: CASRAVGAGGTGELFF

clone size: .
J gene: TRBJ2-1
D gene: TRBD1
V gene: TRBV30
CDR3 DNA: TGTGCCTGGATCGAACAGGGGAAGCAGTTCTTC
CDR3 protein: CAWIEQGKQFF

clone size: .
J gene: TRBJ2-7
D gene: .
V gene: TRBV19
CDR3 DNA: TGTGCCAGTAGTATACTGGGCAGTAGCTCCTACGAGCAGTACTTC
CDR3 protein: CASSILGSSSYEQYF

clone size: .
J gene: TRBJ2-1
D gene: .
V gene: TRBV7-2
CDR3 DNA: TGTGCCAGCAGCCCAGAGTGGTTATACAATGAGCAGTTCTTC
CDR3 protein: CASSPEWLYNEQFF

clone size: .
J gene: TRBJ1-1
D gene: .
V gene: TRBV9
CDR3 DNA: TGTGCCAGCAGCGGGGGGACGGGTGGGAACACTGAAGCTTTCTTT
CDR3 protein: CASSGGTGGNTEAFF

clone size: .
J gene: TRBJ1-5
D gene: TRBD1
V gene: TRBV19
CDR3 DNA: TGTGCCAGTAGTCCCCCGACAGGGGGTGTAGGCAGCAATCAGCCCCAGCATTTT
CDR3 protein: CASSPPTGGVGSNQPQHF

clone size: .
J gene: TRBJ1-1
D gene: .
V gene: TRBV5-1
CDR3 DNA: TGCGCCAGCAGCTTTTCGGCAGGACAAGGCACTGAAGCTTTCTTT
CDR3 protein: CASSFSAGQGTEAFF

clone size: .
J gene: TRBJ1-1
D gene: TRBD1
V gene: TRBV28
CDR3 DNA: TGTGCCAGCAGTCATACAGGGGAAGATGAAGCTTTCTTT
CDR3 protein: CASSHTGEDEAFF

clone size: .
J gene: TRBJ1-5
D gene: .
V gene: TRBV15
CDR3 DNA: TGTGCCACCAGCAGAGAAAGGGGCAATCAGCCCCAGCATTTT
CDR3 protein: CATSRERGNQPQHF

clone size: .
J gene: TRBJ1-4
D gene: TRBD1
V gene: TRBV10-2
CDR3 DNA: TGCGCCAGCAGTTTGACAGGGCTTCGCGAAAAACTGTTTTTT
CDR3 protein: CASSLTGLREKLFF

clone size: .
J gene: TRBJ2-6
D gene: .
V gene: TRBV18
CDR3 DNA: TGTGCCAGCTCACCGGACTGGGGGGCTGGGGCCAACGTCCTGACTTTC
CDR3 protein: CASSPDWGAGANVLTF

clone size: .
J gene: TRBJ1-1
D gene: .
V gene: TRBV7-6
CDR3 DNA: TGTGCCAGCAGCTTAGTTTCTGGGACGCTCGGCGTCACTGAAGCTTTCTTT
CDR3 protein: CASSLVSGTLGVTEAFF

clone size: .
J gene: TRBJ2-3
D gene: TRBD1
V gene: TRBV19
CDR3 DNA: TGTGCCAGTAGAAGGAACAGGGGTACAGATACGCAGTATTTT
CDR3 protein: CASRRNRGTDTQYF

clone size: .
J gene: TRBJ2-1
D gene: .
V gene: TRBV7-3
CDR3 DNA: TGTGCCAGCAGCTTCGGAGGCTCCTACAATGAGCAGTTCTTC
CDR3 protein: CASSFGGSYNEQFF

clone size: .
J gene: TRBJ2-3
D gene: TRBD2
V gene: TRBV27
CDR3 DNA: TGTGCCAGCAGTACTAGCGGGAGGTCAGATACGCAGTATTTT
CDR3 protein: CASSTSGRSDTQYF

clone size: .
J gene: TRBJ2-5
D gene: .
V gene: TRBV7-9
CDR3 DNA: TGTGCCAGCAGCTTAGGGGAGTACCAAGAGACCCAGTACTTC
CDR3 protein: CASSLGEYQETQYF

clone size: .
J gene: TRBJ2-3
D gene: .
V gene: TRBV4-1
CDR3 DNA: TGCGCCAGCAGCCAAGAGCCCAGCCCATCCACAGATACGCAGTATTTT
CDR3 protein: CASSQEPSPSTDTQYF

clone size: .
J gene: TRBJ2-3
D gene: TRBD2
V gene: TRBV19
CDR3 DNA: TGTGCCAGTTCCGGGACTAGCGGGGGGTCAAAAGATACGCAGTATTTT
CDR3 protein: CASSGTSGGSKDTQYF

clone size: .
J gene: TRBJ1-6
D gene: .
V gene: TRBV7-2
CDR3 DNA: TGTGCCAGCAGCTTAGAAGTGGGCCAGAATTCACCCCTCCACTTT
CDR3 protein: CASSLEVGQNSPLHF